These 29 T cell receptor beta chains share one sample of origin, sequenced in a study of blood T cell repertoires in COVID-19. The repertoire was sequenced with immunoSEQ multiplex PCR; TCRdb's copy has only in-frame clones and lacks some. The table shows about 150,000 clones, with roughly 90% occurring only once. The sample taken for sequencing was PBMCs or T cells enriched from blood (not recorded which). The source is a woman aged 40 to 50 who had been exposed to COVID-19.

This clone was recorded only once. The chain is built from TRBV7-8 and TRBJ1-2, with TRBD1 identical over 10 bases. With 1 base clipped from V and 8 bases from J, the junction kept 10 bases outside the gene matches. The CDR3 sequence is 16 residues long. Germline assignment: CDR1 SGHVS and CDR2 FQNEAQ. CDR3 coding DNA: TGTGCCAGCAGCTTAGTATCGGGACAGGGGAGCAGAGGCTACACCTTC. Translation: CASSLVSGQGSRGYTF.

V and J are TRBV27 and TRBJ1-2; D is unclear. Germline CDR1 is MNHEY and CDR2 is SMNVEV (reference sequence). This CDR3 spans 15 amino acids. Trimming shortened V by 10 bases and J by 0 bases, and 18 bases separated the two germline ends. In DNA, the CDR3 is TGTGCCATGCCCTCTGACCCCGGAGCTAACTATGGCTACACCTTC. Its protein is CAMPSDPGANYGYTF.

This clone was detected only a few times. This chain uses TRBV29-1 with TRBJ1-4; D possibly corresponds to TRBD1 (5 bases). CDR3 length: 13 amino acids. The ends were cut back, 1 base at V and 3 bases at J, with 6 bases in the middle. CDR1 SQVTM and CDR2 ANQGSEA come from the germline V gene. This CDR3 is CSVEAGSNEKLFF. The CDR3 DNA reads as TGCAGCGTTGAAGCAGGGTCTAATGAAAAACTGTTTTTT.

The gene calls are TRBV12-3 or TRBV12-4 and TRBJ2-7, with 7 bases fitting TRBD2. The CDR3 loop spans 13 amino acids. Trimming took 7 bases from V and 2 from J; bases not matched to a gene: 5. This CDR3 reads CASTPGLAYEQYF. The CDR3 bases are TGTGCCAGCACCCCCGGACTAGCCTACGAGCAGTACTTC.

This chain connects TRBV6-2 or TRBV6-3 to TRBJ2-3, with 9 nucleotides matching TRBD1. The V gene end was trimmed by 5 bases and the J gene end by 6 bases; junction bases not matched to a gene: 9. The CDR3 consists of 15 residues. Germline values: CDR1 MNHEY, CDR2 SVGEGT. In nucleotides, the CDR3 is TGTGCCAGCAGTAAAACAGGGGGCGCGTATGATACGCAGTATTTT. Its translation: CASSKTGGAYDTQYF.

The chain carries TRBV5-1 and TRBJ1-2; 7 nucleotides match TRBD1. This CDR3 region has 13 residues. The V segment lost 2 bases and the J segment 8 bases; nucleotides outside the gene matches: 6. Germline V gene lookup returns CDR1 SGHRS and CDR2 YFSETQ. The CDR3 DNA reads as TGCGCCAGCAGCTTAGACAGGGTCGAGGGCTACACCTTC. This translates into CASSLDRVEGYTF.

V and J are TRBV28 and TRBJ1-1; no reliable D call. Germline V gene sequence: CDR1 MDHEN, CDR2 SYDVKM. The CDR3 sequence is 14 residues long. V lost 3 bases and J 1 base, leaving 9 bases between the germline ends. CDR3: CASSLEPQNTEAFF. In nucleotides, the CDR3 is TGTGCCAGCAGTTTGGAGCCACAGAACACTGAAGCTTTCTTT.

This chain links TRBV29-1 with TRBJ1-5; TRBD1 might be the D (6 bases). The V and J ends lost 6 bases and 9 bases respectively, with 21 bases between them. The CDR3 runs to 14 residues. Germline V lookup: CDR1 SQVTM, CDR2 ANQGSEA. This CDR3 is CSVRSTGSPSPQHF. The DNA of the CDR3 is TGCAGCGTCCGATCTACAGGGTCCCCCTCGCCCCAGCATTTT.

The chain combines TRBV4-3 with TRBJ1-1, with no clear D. Trimming cost V 0 bases and J 4 bases, with 6 bases left between them. The V gene's germline CDR1 is LGHNA and CDR2 YSLEER. This CDR3 spans 13 amino acids. The DNA of the CDR3 is TGCGCCAGCAGCCAAGATGTCGTCACTGAAGCTTTCTTT. Translation gives CASSQDVVTEAFF.

The genes are TRBV9 and TRBJ1-1; no firm D call. Trimming left V 4 bases short and J 0 bases short, with 10 bases between. This CDR3 contains 14 residues. CDR1 is SGDLS and CDR2 is YYNGEE in the germline V gene. The CDR3 reads CASSKFGLNTEAFF. Here the CDR3 DNA reads TGTGCCAGCAGCAAATTCGGTCTGAACACTGAAGCTTTCTTT.

The V and J genes are TRBV6-1 and TRBJ1-4; possible D gene TRBD1, 5 bases. Germline V gene lookup returns CDR1 MNHNS and CDR2 SASEGT. This CDR3 is built from 15 residues. V was trimmed by 1 base and J by 7 bases, leaving 13 bases between them. As DNA, the CDR3 is TGTGCCAGCAGTGAAGAGGGGAGGGGAGGTGAAAAACTGTTTTTT. Residues: CASSEEGRGGEKLFF.

V and J are TRBV27 and TRBJ1-1; D perhaps matches TRBD1 (5 bases). V lost 2 bases to trimming and J lost 5 bases, with 9 bases between them. The CDR3 runs to 13 residues. CDR1 MNHEY and CDR2 SMNVEV come from the germline V gene (reference sequence). The CDR3 reads CASSLTGVTEAFF. The CDR3 DNA reads as TGTGCCAGCAGTTTAACAGGTGTAACTGAAGCTTTCTTT.

The chain employs TRBV3-1 (or the pseudogene TRBV3-2) and TRBJ2-7; D remains unclear. The CDR3 length is 15 residues. The germline V and J ends were trimmed by 4 bases and 2 bases, with 15 bases remaining between them. Germline V gene sequence: CDR1 LGHDT, CDR2 YNNKEL (reference sequence). The CDR3 DNA follows: TGTGCCAGCAGCCCCCAAACGACACAGACCTACGAGCAGTACTTC. Its translation is CASSPQTTQTYEQYF.

This rearrangement joins TRBV2 to TRBJ1-4; D remains unclear. The ends were cut back, 1 base at V and 0 bases at J, with 6 bases in the middle. Per the germline V gene, CDR1 is SNHLY and CDR2 is FYNNEI. The CDR3 is 15 residues long. CDR3 nucleotide sequence: TGTGCCAGCAGTGAAGGCAGAACAACTAATGAAAAACTGTTTTTT. It translates to CASSEGRTTNEKLFF.

V and J are TRBV27 and TRBJ1-6; the match to TRBD1 covers 10 bases. The CDR3 contains 14 residues. V dropped 4 bases and J dropped 11; count of bases not matched to a gene: 5. Germline V gene data show CDR1 as MNHEY and CDR2 as SMNVEV (reference sequence). CDR3: CASSSTGGGAPLHF. CDR3 nucleotides: TGTGCCAGCAGTTCGACAGGGGGCGGGGCACCCCTCCACTTT.

The chain is built from TRBV4-3 and TRBJ2-7; 8 bases are a match to TRBD1. From germline, CDR1 is LGHNA and CDR2 YSLEER. This CDR3 is built from 14 residues. V was clipped by 4 bases and J by 3 bases; unmatched bases: 5. CDR3: CASSRDRGLYEQYF. The CDR3 nucleotides read TGCGCCAGCAGCCGCGACAGGGGCCTCTACGAGCAGTACTTC.

This chain uses TRBV4-1 with TRBJ2-7; 11 positions agree with TRBD2. Germline lookup yields CDR1 MGHRA and CDR2 YSYEKL. The CDR3 consists of 16 residues. V gave up 4 bases and J gave up 0 bases; unmatched junction bases: 5. The CDR3 is CASSPASGGPSYEQYF. DNA for the CDR3: TGCGCCAGCAGCCCCGCTAGCGGGGGGCCCTCCTACGAGCAGTACTTC.

This rearrangement joins TRBV27 to TRBJ2-7; 12 bases align to TRBD2. The germline V gene has CDR1 MNHEY and CDR2 SMNVEV (reference sequence). V shed 4 bases, J shed 4 bases, and the junction held 5 bases outside the gene matches. The CDR3 runs to 15 residues. The CDR3 DNA is TGTGCCAGCAGTTCACCGACTAGCGGGAGTTACGAGCAGTACTTC. Amino acid sequence: CASSSPTSGSYEQYF.

CDR3 nucleotides: TGTGCCAGTAGTATTTATCAGGGGACGGAGACCCAGTACTTC. It yields the protein CASSIYQGTETQYF. V gene TRBV19 combines with J gene TRBJ2-5, with D perhaps TRBD1 (6 bases). The CDR3 totals 14 residues. Germline-derived CDR1 and CDR2 are LNHDA and SQIVND (reference sequence). V gave up 3 bases and J gave up 5 bases, with 13 bases separating them.

The V call is TRBV20-1, the J call TRBJ2-6, with 7 bases aligning to TRBD1. This CDR3 contains 18 residues. Losses at the gene ends were 3 bases for V and 1 base for J; bases not matched to a gene: 12. In germline, CDR1 is DFQATT, CDR2 SNEGSKA (reference sequence). The CDR3 DNA is TGCAGTGCTAGTTCTTCGGCAGGGGGTTGGTCTGGGGCCAACGTCCTGACTTTC. It yields the protein CSASSSAGGWSGANVLTF.

As for this clone: In the same sample, other DNA sequences code for this CDR3. This chain connects TRBV6-5 to TRBJ2-7, with D possibly TRBD1 on 5 matching bases. The CDR3 extends over 14 amino acids. Germline V gene sequence: CDR1 MNHEY, CDR2 SVGAGI. The V gene lost 2 bases and the J gene lost 2 bases, with 10 bases spanning the gap. The CDR3 reads CASSYGAEPYEQYF. Written as DNA, the CDR3 is TGTGCCAGCAGTTACGGGGCAGAACCCTACGAGCAGTACTTC.

This clone was recorded once. The CDR3 DNA reads as TGTGCCAGCAAATCGGCGGGGGGGGCGAACACTGAAGCTTTCTTT. Translation gives CASKSAGGANTEAFF. This chain links TRBV2 with TRBJ1-1; D may be TRBD1 (6 bases). The CDR3 contains 15 residues. V was clipped by 7 bases and J by 1 base, with 16 bases between them. Germline V gene lookup returns CDR1 SNHLY and CDR2 FYNNEI.

This clone appeared a single time. The genes are TRBV27 and TRBJ2-1; D perhaps matches TRBD2 (6 bases). This CDR3 has 12 amino acids. Germline assignment: CDR1 MNHEY and CDR2 SMNVEV (reference sequence). Trimming took 7 bases from V and 7 from J, leaving 11 bases between them. The CDR3 protein is CASTPGGNEQFF. DNA for the CDR3: TGTGCCAGCACCCCTGGGGGGAATGAGCAGTTCTTC.

The rearrangement uses TRBV4-3 and TRBJ1-1; D may be TRBD1 (5 bases). V was trimmed by 1 base and J by 7 bases, leaving 10 bases between them. The CDR3 extends over 13 amino acids. From germline, CDR1 is LGHNA and CDR2 YSLEER. The CDR3 loop is CASSQAGGDEAFF. The CDR3 DNA follows: TGCGCCAGCAGCCAAGCCGGGGGGGATGAAGCTTTCTTT.

V is TRBV6-2 or TRBV6-3 and J is TRBJ1-3; tentatively, D is TRBD1 (6 bases). The germline V gene has CDR1 MNHEY and CDR2 SVGEGT. The CDR3 runs to 15 residues. Trimming took off 0 bases at V and 3 bases at J, with 9 bases between the two ends. The CDR3 DNA follows: TGTGCCAGCAGTTACTCGACAGGAGTTGGAAACACCATATATTTT. Residues: CASSYSTGVGNTIYF.

Only a few counts were recorded for this clone. The chain combines TRBV6-5 with TRBJ2-5; possible D gene TRBD2, 7 bases. Deletions cut 6 bases from V and 5 bases from J, with 16 bases between. This CDR3 region has 14 residues. CDR1 and CDR2 from the germline V gene are MNHEY and SVGAGI. CDR3 coding DNA: TGTGCCAGCAGCAGGGCAGGGGAGGGGGAGACCCAGTACTTC. Its protein is CASSRAGEGETQYF.

This chain uses TRBV28 with TRBJ1-4, with TRBD1 identical over 8 bases. Trimming at V came to 7 bases and at J to 8 bases, leaving 12 bases not matched to a gene. Germline lookup yields CDR1 MDHEN and CDR2 SYDVKM. The CDR3 totals 15 residues. The CDR3 DNA sequence: TGTGCCAGCAATACAGACAGGGGAGGAGGCGAAAAACTGTTTTTT. Amino acids: CASNTDRGGGEKLFF. The whole variable domain, filled in from reference TRBV28 and TRBJ1-4, reads DVKVTQSSRYLVKRTGEKVFLECVQDMDHENMFWYRQDPGLGLRLIYFSYDVKMKEKGDIPEGYSVSREKKERFSLILESASTNQTSMYLCASNTDRGGGEKLFFGSGTQLSVL.

The chain joins TRBV3-1 (or the pseudogene TRBV3-2) to TRBJ2-5, with 10 positions matching TRBD2. The germline V gene has CDR1 LGHDT and CDR2 YNNKEL (reference sequence). V trimming: 0 bases; J trimming: 2 bases; junction bases outside the gene matches: 6. This CDR3 has 17 residues. CDR3 nucleotides: TGTGCCAGCAGCCAAGAACCCGGGACTAGCGATCAAGAGACCCAGTACTTC. Translated, it gives CASSQEPGTSDQETQYF.

The chain combines TRBV24-1 with TRBJ1-2; TRBD1 is a possible D gene (5 bases). The CDR3 has 16 amino acids. V was pared by 2 bases and J by 7 bases, with 19 bases between. The V gene's germline CDR1 is KGHDR and CDR2 SFDVKD. This CDR3 reads CATSDWNAVREVGYTF. Here the CDR3 DNA reads TGTGCCACCAGTGATTGGAACGCCGTCAGGGAGGTTGGCTACACCTTC.